This TCR beta chain was recorded in a study of breast tumors, draining lymph nodes, adjacent tissues. This clonotype was detected many times. Its specificity is unknown. This may be a read error: a much more frequent sequence differs by one nucleotide. Looked up from germline, CDR1 is SQVTM and CDR2 is ANQGSEA. This CDR3 has 14 amino acids. TCRdb re-analysed the multiplex PCR reads in MiXCR, keeping a single row per CDR3 protein. The sample consists of fewer than 300,000 distinct CDR3 sequences, about 34% of them appearing once. Breast cancer patients provided tissue from their axillary draining lymph nodes. Whole-study findings and limits: Tumor TCR diversity was below lymph nodes but above nontumor tissue. Luminal-like breast cancer showed significantly greater tumor-nontumor repertoire similarity than basal-like breast cancer did.

Specimen: axillary lymph node tissue. The V call is TRBV29-1, the J call TRBJ2-1; a weak D match, TRBD1 (7 bases). The sequence was obtained from a female donor with breast cancer. Some clones in this sample may be carry-over from other donors' samples. The DNA of the CDR3 is TGCAGCGTGGAGGGACAGACCAATTACAATGGGCAGTTCTTC. Amino acids: CSVEGQTNYNGQFF.